The rows below give T cell receptor beta chains drawn from one sample of a study of cytomegalovirus exposure and HLA in healthy donors. Here immunoSEQ multiplex PCR was the method, and the copy in TCRdb shows in-frame clones only, minus some. Of about 200,000 clones in the sample, 75% to 90% are singletons; the top ten hold around 0.31%. The specimen was PBMCs. These receptors came from a woman aged 30 to 39 in good health and CMV-seronegative. CDR3s include the opening cysteine and the closing phenylalanine or tryptophan. The order of the fields is J gene, clone size, D gene, V gene, CDR3 DNA, CDR3 protein. D genes are given only for firm matches. The size field is filled for only some rows; it gives once, few, many or a size class.

>TRBJ2-2|.|TRBD1|TRBV5-8
TGTGCCAGCACCTCAAGGGACAGGGGGAATCGCGGGGAGCTGTTTTTT
CASTSRDRGNRGELFF
>TRBJ2-5|.|TRBD2|TRBV18
TGTGCCAGCTCACCACGGGTACTAGCGGGAGCAGATATGGAGACCCAGTACTTC
CASSPRVLAGADMETQYF
>TRBJ1-2|.|TRBD1|TRBV9
TGTGCCAGCAGTTTACGGGACAGAAACTATGGCTACACCTTC
CASSLRDRNYGYTF
>TRBJ2-5|.|TRBD2|TRBV30
TGTGCCTGGAGTCCCGGGGTAGCGGGGGGAATCGAGACCCAGTACTTC
CAWSPGVAGGIETQYF
>TRBJ2-7|.|.|TRBV29-1
TGCAGCGTTGTTGTTGGTCCCTACGAGCAGTACTTC
CSVVVGPYEQYF
>TRBJ1-1|.|.|TRBV6-1
TGTGCCAGCAGTGTTGTATTGAACACTGAAGCTTTCTTT
CASSVVLNTEAFF
>TRBJ1-4|few|.|TRBV7-8
TGTGCCAGCAGCTTGTCTGGCCTTAATGAAAAACTGTTTTTT
CASSLSGLNEKLFF
>TRBJ2-2|.|.|TRBV5-6
TGTGCCAGCAGCTACATTACAGAAACCCCCGGGGAGCTGTTTTTT
CASSYITETPGELFF
>TRBJ1-5|.|.|TRBV7-9
TGTGCCAGCAGCTTAAATGGAGGTAATCAGCCCCAGCATTTT
CASSLNGGNQPQHF
>TRBJ1-6|.|TRBD1|TRBV6-1
TGTGCCAGCAGCTCCTCGGGACAGAACAATTCACCCCTCCACTTT
CASSSSGQNNSPLHF
>TRBJ2-2|.|.|TRBV25-1
TGTGCCAGCGGCGCCGAAGATAGGGCAGGGCGGACCGGGGAGCTGTTTTTT
CASGAEDRAGRTGELFF
>TRBJ2-1|.|TRBD2|TRBV7-9
TGTGCCAGCAGCTCTCCCGGGACTAGCGGCTACAATGAGCAGTTCTTC
CASSSPGTSGYNEQFF
>TRBJ2-2|.|.|TRBV30
TGTGCCTGGTCCCAGTACCGGGGATTTTCCTCCGGGGAGCTGTTTTTT
CAWSQYRGFSSGELFF
>TRBJ2-2|once|.|TRBV18
TGTGCCAGCTCACAGGGGGCGAACACCGGGGAGCTGTTTTTT
CASSQGANTGELFF
>TRBJ1-2|once|TRBD1|TRBV28
TGTGCCAGCGGTGACAGGGCGGTCTATGGCTACACCTTC
CASGDRAVYGYTF
>TRBJ2-1|.|TRBD2|TRBV5-4
TGTGCCAGCAGCGTGGAGCGGGAGCCGGGGAATGAGCAGTTCTTC
CASSVEREPGNEQFF
>TRBJ2-1|.|.|TRBV28
TGTGCCAGCAGCCGCGCGGGGGCTCGGTACAATGAGCAGTTCTTC
CASSRAGARYNEQFF
>TRBJ2-1|.|TRBD2|TRBV29-1
TGCAGCGTTGAAGTCCCACTAGCGGGAGTCCTCAATGAGCAGTTCTTC
CSVEVPLAGVLNEQFF
>TRBJ2-3|.|.|TRBV6-6
TGTGCCAGCAGTTACCGCCTAGCCCATACGGGAGATACGCAGTATTTT
CASSYRLAHTGDTQYF
>TRBJ2-6|.|.|TRBV2
TGTGCCAGCAGTGGGCGGGCCGGGGCCAACGTCCTGACTTTC
CASSGRAGANVLTF
>TRBJ2-7|.|.|TRBV28
TGTGCCAGCAGTTTATTTCAGGGGTTAGCGTCCTACGAGCAGTACTTC
CASSLFQGLASYEQYF
>TRBJ2-7|once|TRBD2|TRBV4-1
TGCGCCAGCAGCCGCGGGACTAGCGGTTCCTACGAGCAGTACTTC
CASSRGTSGSYEQYF
>TRBJ2-7|few|TRBD1|TRBV29-1
TGCAGCGTTGGGCACAGAGACAGGGCACAGCAGTACTTC
CSVGHRDRAQQYF
>TRBJ2-7|.|TRBD1|TRBV12-5
TGTGCTAGTGGTTTGTCCCCTGGACAGGGGTGCTACGAGCAGTACTTC
CASGLSPGQGCYEQYF
>TRBJ2-3|.|TRBD2|TRBV6-1
TGTGCCAGCAGTGAGCGGGGGGGGGTGAGAGATACGCAGTATTTT
CASSERGGVRDTQYF
>TRBJ2-1|.|.|TRBV10-3
TGTGCCATCAGTGTAGCGGAAGCTGAGCAGTTCTTC
CAISVAEAEQFF
>TRBJ2-7|.|.|TRBV7-6
TGTGCCAGCAGCTTAGGGGGCTATGCGGGGATTTCCTACGAGCAGTACTTC
CASSLGGYAGISYEQYF
>TRBJ1-5|.|.|TRBV28
TGTGCCAGCACCTCACGAGGGTTACAGCCCCAGCATTTT
CASTSRGLQPQHF
>TRBJ2-1|.|TRBD2|TRBV4-2
TGTGCCAGCAGCCGGTATAGCGGGGGGCCTTACAATGAGCAGTTCTTC
CASSRYSGGPYNEQFF
>TRBJ2-5|.|.|TRBV9
TGTGCCAGCAGCCTTTCGCTAGTCCAAGAGACCCAGTACTTC
CASSLSLVQETQYF
>TRBJ1-5|.|.|TRBV28
TGTGCCAGCAGTTTTCCCGGGAAAGCTTGGAAGCCCCAGCATTTT
CASSFPGKAWKPQHF
>TRBJ1-1|.|.|TRBV9
TGTGCCAGCAGCGTTAGCGGGGAGAACACTGAAGCTTTCTTT
CASSVSGENTEAFF
>TRBJ2-6|.|.|TRBV28
TGTGCCAGCCTTAGACGGGGGAGAGGGGCCAACGTCCTGACTTTC
CASLRRGRGANVLTF
>TRBJ2-7|.|TRBD1|TRBV5-1
TGCGCCAGCAGCACGACAGGGTGGGAGCCCTACGAGCAGTACTTC
CASSTTGWEPYEQYF
>TRBJ1-5|once|TRBD1|TRBV6-1
TGTGCCAGCAGAGGACAGGGATCGGGGCCCCAGCATTTT
CASRGQGSGPQHF
>TRBJ1-5|.|TRBD1|TRBV6-7
TGTGCCAGCAGTACCGGACAGGTTCAGCCCCAGCATTTT
CASSTGQVQPQHF
>TRBJ2-7|.|.|TRBV11-2
TGTGCCAGCAGCTTTCTTGAGACCTACGAGCAGTACTTC
CASSFLETYEQYF
>TRBJ2-2|.|TRBD2|TRBV27
TGTGCCAGCAGTTTGGGACTAGCGGGCCCCACCGGGGAGCTGTTTTTT
CASSLGLAGPTGELFF
>TRBJ1-5|few|.|TRBV6-1
TGTGCCAGCAGTGAAACAGGTTATAGCAATCAGCCCCAGCATTTT
CASSETGYSNQPQHF
>TRBJ1-1|.|.|TRBV2
TGTGCCAGCAGTGTTCAGGTCAACACTGAAGCTTTCTTT
CASSVQVNTEAFF
>TRBJ2-3|.|.|TRBV27
TGTGCCAGCAGTTTAGTCGGCACAGATACGCAGTATTTT
CASSLVGTDTQYF